Included here is one T cell receptor beta chain sequence, with context. Here immunoSEQ multiplex PCR was the method, and the copy in TCRdb shows in-frame clones only, minus some. The sample lists a few hundred thousand clones, 70% to 90% occurring once. The data stem from a study of blood T cell repertoires in COVID-19. Across the study: Spain, Italy and the United States supplied samples that represented acute and convalescent COVID-19.

The length of the CDR3 is 12 residues. V lost 3 bases and J lost 4, with 7 bases in between. Germline-derived CDR1 and CDR2 are LGHNT and FRNRAP. This TCR came from a woman aged 18-30 years who had been exposed to COVID-19. The sample taken for sequencing was PBMCs or T cells enriched from blood (not recorded which). This chain joins TRBV12-5 and TRBJ2-7; maybe TRBD2 (5 bases). The CDR3 sequence is CASGFGMYEQYF. CDR3 in DNA: TGTGCTAGTGGTTTCGGGATGTACGAGCAGTACTTC.